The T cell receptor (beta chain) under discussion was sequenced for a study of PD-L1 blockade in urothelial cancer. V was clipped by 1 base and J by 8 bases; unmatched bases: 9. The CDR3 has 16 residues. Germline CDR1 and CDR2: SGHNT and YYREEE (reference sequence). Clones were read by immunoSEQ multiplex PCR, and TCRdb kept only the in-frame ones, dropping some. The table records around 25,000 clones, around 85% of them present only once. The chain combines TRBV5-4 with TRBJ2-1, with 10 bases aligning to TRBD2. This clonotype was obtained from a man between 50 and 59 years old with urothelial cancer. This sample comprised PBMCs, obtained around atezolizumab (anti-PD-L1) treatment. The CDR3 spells CASSLFQRGGRDEQFF. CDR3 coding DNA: TGTGCCAGCAGCTTGTTTCAGCGGGGGGGCCGGGATGAGCAGTTCTTC.